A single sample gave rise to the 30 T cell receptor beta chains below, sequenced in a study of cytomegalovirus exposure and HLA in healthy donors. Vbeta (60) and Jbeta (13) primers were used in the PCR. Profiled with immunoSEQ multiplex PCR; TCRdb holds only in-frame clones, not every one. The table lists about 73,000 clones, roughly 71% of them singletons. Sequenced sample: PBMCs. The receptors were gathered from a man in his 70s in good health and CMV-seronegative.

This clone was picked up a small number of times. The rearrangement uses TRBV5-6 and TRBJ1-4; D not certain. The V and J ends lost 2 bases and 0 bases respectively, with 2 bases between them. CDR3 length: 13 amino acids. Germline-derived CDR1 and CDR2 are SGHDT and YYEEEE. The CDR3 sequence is CASSFATNEKLFF. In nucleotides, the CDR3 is TGTGCCAGCAGCTTCGCAACTAATGAAAAACTGTTTTTT.

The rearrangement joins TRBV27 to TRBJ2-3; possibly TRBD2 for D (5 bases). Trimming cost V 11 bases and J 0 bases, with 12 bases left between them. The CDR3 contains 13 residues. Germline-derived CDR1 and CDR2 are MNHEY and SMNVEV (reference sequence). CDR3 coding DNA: TGTGCCGCCAAAGCGGCTAGCACAGATACGCAGTATTTT. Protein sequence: CAAKAASTDTQYF.

The CDR3: CASSQAGSIYNEQFF. The CDR3 coding sequence is TGCGCCAGCAGCCAAGCGGGGTCAATCTACAATGAGCAGTTCTTC. The chain joins TRBV5-1 to TRBJ2-1; 7 nucleotides match TRBD2. CDR1 is SGHRS, CDR2 YFSETQ, per germline. Unmatched junction bases numbered 7, after V lost 4 bases and J lost 3 bases. CDR3 size: 15 residues.

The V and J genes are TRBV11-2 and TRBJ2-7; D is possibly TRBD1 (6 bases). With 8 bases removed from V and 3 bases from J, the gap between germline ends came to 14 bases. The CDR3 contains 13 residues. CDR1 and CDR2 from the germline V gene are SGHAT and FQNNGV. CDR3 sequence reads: CASSPTGVYEQYF. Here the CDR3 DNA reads TGTGCCAGCTCTCCGACAGGCGTCTACGAGCAGTACTTC.

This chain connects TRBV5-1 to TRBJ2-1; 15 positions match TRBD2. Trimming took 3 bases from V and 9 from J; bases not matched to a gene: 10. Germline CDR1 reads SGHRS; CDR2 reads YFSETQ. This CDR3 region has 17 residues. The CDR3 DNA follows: TGCGCCAGCAGCTCGGGACTAGCGGGGGGAAGTACAAGTGAGCAGTTCTTC. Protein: CASSSGLAGGSTSEQFF.

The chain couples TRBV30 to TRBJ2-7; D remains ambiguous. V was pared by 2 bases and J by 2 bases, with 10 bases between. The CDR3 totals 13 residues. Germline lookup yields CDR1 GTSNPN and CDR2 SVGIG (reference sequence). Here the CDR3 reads CAWSRSTPYEQYF. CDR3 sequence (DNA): TGTGCCTGGAGTAGGAGTACCCCCTACGAGCAGTACTTC.

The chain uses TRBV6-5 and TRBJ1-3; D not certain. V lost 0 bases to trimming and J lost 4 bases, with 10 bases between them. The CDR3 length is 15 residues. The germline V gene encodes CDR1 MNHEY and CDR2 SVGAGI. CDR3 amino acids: CASSYSGRAGNTIYF. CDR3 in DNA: TGTGCCAGCAGTTACTCGGGGAGGGCCGGAAACACCATATATTTT.

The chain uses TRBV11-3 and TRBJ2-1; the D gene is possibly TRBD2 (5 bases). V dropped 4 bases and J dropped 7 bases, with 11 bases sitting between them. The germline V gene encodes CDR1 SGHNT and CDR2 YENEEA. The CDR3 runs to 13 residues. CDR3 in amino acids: CASSSGGLNEQFF. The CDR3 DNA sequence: TGTGCCAGCAGCTCCGGAGGCCTAAATGAGCAGTTCTTC.

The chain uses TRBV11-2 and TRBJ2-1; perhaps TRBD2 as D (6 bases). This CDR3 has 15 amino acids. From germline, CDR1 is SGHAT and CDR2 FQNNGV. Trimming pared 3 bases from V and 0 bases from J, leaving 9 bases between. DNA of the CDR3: TGTGCCAGCAGCTTCTACGGGAGCTCCTACAATGAGCAGTTCTTC. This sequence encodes CASSFYGSSYNEQFF.

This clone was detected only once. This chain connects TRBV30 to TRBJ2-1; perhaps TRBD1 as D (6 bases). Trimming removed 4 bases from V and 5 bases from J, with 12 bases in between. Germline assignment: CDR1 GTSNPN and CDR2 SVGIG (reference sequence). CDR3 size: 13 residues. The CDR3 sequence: CAWTDSPNNEQFF. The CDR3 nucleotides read TGTGCCTGGACGGACAGCCCTAACAATGAGCAGTTCTTC.

The CDR3 here is CASSQGANSYGYTF. The CDR3 nucleotides read TGTGCCAGCAGTCAGGGGGCAAACAGCTATGGCTACACCTTC. The J gene is TRBJ1-2, the V gene TRBV7-2; 8 positions agree with TRBD1. Germline V gene sequence: CDR1 SGHTA, CDR2 FQGNSA. This CDR3 has 14 amino acids. J lost 4 bases, V lost 6 bases, and 7 bases had no gene match. The full variable domain, rest sourced from reference TRBV7-2 and TRBJ1-2, is GAGVSQSPSNKVTEKGKDVELRCDPISGHTALYWYRQSLGQGLEFLIYFQGNSAPDKSGLPSDRFSAERTGGSVSTLTIQRTQQEDSAVYLCASSQGANSYGYTFGSGTRLTVV.

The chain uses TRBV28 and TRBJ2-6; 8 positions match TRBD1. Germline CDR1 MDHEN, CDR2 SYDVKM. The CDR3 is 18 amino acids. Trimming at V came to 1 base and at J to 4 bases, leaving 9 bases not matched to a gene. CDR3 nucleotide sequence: TGTGCCAGCAGTTTATCCCAGGGGGCAATAGCCGGGGCCAACGTCCTGACTTTC. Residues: CASSLSQGAIAGANVLTF.

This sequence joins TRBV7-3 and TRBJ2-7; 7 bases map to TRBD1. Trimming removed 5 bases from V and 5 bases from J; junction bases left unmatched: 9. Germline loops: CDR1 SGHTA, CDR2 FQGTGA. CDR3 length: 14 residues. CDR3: CASSLSQGDNEQYF. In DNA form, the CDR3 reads TGTGCCAGCAGCCTTTCGCAGGGGGATAACGAGCAGTACTTC.

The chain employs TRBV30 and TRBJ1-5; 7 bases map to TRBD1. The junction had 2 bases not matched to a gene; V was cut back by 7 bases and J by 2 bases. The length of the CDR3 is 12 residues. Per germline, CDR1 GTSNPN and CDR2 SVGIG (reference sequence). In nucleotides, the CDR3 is TGTGCCTTTGGACAGGGCAATCAGCCCCAGCATTTT. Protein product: CAFGQGNQPQHF.

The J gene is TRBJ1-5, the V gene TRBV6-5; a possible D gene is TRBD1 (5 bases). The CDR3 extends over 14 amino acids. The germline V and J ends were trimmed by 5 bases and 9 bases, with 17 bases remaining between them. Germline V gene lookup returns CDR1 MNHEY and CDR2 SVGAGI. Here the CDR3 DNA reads TGTGCCAGCAGTCCCCCCAGGGCCCATACGCCCCAGCATTTT. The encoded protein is CASSPPRAHTPQHF.

CDR3 DNA sequence: TGTGCCAGCAGCTCGTACCGGGACAAAAAACTGTTTTTT. This sequence encodes CASSSYRDKKLFF. The genes are TRBV7-2 and TRBJ1-4, with D perhaps TRBD1 (6 bases). Germline lookup yields CDR1 SGHTA and CDR2 FQGNSA. There are 13 residues in the CDR3. The germline V and J ends were trimmed by 4 bases and 9 bases, with 12 bases remaining between them. Together with reference TRBV7-2 and TRBJ1-4, the CDR3 gives the full variable domain: GAGVSQSPSNKVTEKGKDVELRCDPISGHTALYWYRQSLGQGLEFLIYFQGNSAPDKSGLPSDRFSAERTGGSVSTLTIQRTQQEDSAVYLCASSSYRDKKLFFGSGTQLSVL.

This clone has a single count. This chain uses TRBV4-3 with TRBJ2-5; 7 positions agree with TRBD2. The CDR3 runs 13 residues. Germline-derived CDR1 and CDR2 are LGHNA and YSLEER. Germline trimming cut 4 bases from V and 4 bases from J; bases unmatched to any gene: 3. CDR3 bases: TGCGCCAGCAGCCTAATAGCGGGAGAGACCCAGTACTTC. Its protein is CASSLIAGETQYF.

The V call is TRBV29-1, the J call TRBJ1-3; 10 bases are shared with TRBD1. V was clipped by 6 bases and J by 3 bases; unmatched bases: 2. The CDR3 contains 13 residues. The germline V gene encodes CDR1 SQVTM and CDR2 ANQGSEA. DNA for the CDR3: TGCAGCGTGGGACAGGGGAATGGAAACACCATATATTTT. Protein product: CSVGQGNGNTIYF. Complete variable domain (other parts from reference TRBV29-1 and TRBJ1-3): SAVISQKPSRDICQRGTSLTIQCQVDSQVTMMFWYRQQPGQSLTLIATANQGSEATYESGFVIDKFPISRPNLTFSTLTVSNMSPEDSSIYLCSVGQGNGNTIYFGEGSWLTVV.

The CDR3 loop is CASSLGGQGSYEQYF. The CDR3, as DNA: TGTGCCAGCAGCTTAGGGGGACAGGGCTCCTACGAGCAGTACTTC. The V and J genes are TRBV7-2 and TRBJ2-7; 9 bases line up with TRBD1. J gave up 0 bases and V 1 base, and 1 base lay outside the gene matches. The germline V gene has CDR1 SGHTA and CDR2 FQGNSA. CDR3 size: 15 residues.

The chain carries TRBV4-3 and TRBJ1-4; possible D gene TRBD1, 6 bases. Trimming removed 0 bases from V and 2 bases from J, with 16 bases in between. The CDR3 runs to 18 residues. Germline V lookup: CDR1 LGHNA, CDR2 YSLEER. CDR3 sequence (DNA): TGCGCCAGCAGCCAAGAGCTCAAAGGGGGTTCCACTAATGAAAAACTGTTTTTT. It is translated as CASSQELKGGSTNEKLFF.

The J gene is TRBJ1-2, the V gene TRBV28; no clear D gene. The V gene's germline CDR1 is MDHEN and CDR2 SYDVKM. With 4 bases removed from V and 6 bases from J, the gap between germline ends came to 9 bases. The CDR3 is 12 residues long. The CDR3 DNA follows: TGTGCCAGCAGTTCATTACACCATGGCTACACCTTC. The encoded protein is CASSSLHHGYTF.

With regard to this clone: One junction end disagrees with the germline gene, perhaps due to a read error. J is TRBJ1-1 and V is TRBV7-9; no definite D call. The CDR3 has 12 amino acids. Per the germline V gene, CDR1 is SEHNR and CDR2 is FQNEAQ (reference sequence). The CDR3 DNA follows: TGTTCCAGCAGCTTAGCGAGCCCAAGAGCTTTCTTT. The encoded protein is CSSSLASPRAFF.

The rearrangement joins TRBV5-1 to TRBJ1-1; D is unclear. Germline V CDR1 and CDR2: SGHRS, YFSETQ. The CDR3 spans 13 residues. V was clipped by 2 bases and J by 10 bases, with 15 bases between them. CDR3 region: CASSLESRQGAFF. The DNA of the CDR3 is TGCGCCAGCAGCTTAGAAAGCCGACAAGGAGCTTTCTTT. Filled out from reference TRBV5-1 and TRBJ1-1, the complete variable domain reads KAGVTQTPRYLIKTRGQQVTLSCSPISGHRSVSWYQQTPGQGLQFLFEYFSETQRNKGNFPGRFSGRQFSNSRSEMNVSTLELGDSALYLCASSLESRQGAFFGQGTRLTVV.

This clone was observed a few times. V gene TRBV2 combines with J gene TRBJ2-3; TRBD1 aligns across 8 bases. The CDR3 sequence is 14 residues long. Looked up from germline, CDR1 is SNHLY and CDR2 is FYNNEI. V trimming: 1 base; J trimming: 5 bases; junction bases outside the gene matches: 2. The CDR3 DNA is TGTGCCAGCAGTGAAGACAGGGGGGAAGATACGCAGTATTTT. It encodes CASSEDRGEDTQYF.

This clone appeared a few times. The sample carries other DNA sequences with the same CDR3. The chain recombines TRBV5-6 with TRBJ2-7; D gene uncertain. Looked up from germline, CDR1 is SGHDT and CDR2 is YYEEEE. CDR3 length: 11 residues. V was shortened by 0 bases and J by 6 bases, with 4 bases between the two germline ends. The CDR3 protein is CASSLGREQYF. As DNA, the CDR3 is TGTGCCAGCAGCTTGGGTCGCGAGCAGTACTTC.

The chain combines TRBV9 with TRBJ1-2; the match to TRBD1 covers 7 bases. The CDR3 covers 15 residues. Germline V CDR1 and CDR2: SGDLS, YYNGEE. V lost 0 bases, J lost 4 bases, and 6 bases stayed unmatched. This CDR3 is CASSVDPGGGYGYTF. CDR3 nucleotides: TGTGCCAGCAGCGTAGATCCAGGGGGAGGCTATGGCTACACCTTC.

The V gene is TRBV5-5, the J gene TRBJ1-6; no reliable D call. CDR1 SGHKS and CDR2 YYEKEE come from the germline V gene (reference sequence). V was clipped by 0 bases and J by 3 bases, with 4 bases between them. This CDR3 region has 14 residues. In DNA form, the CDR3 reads TGTGCCAGCAGCTTGGCGTACTATAATTCACCCCTCCACTTT. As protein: CASSLAYYNSPLHF.

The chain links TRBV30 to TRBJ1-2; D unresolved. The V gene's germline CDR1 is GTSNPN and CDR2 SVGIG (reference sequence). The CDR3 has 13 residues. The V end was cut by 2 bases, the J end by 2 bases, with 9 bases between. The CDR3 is CAWSPGANYGYTF. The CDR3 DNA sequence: TGTGCCTGGAGTCCGGGAGCCAACTATGGCTACACCTTC. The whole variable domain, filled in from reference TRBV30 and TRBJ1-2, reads SQTIHQWPATLVQPVGSPLSLECTVEGTSNPNLYWYRQAAGRGLQLLFYSVGIGQISSEVPQNLSASRPQDRQFILSSKKLLLSDSGFYLCAWSPGANYGYTFGSGTRLTVV.

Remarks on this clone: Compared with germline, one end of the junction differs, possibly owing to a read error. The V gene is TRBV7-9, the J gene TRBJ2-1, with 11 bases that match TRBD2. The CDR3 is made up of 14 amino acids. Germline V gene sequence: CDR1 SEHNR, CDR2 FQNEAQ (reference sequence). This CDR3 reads CSSSKLAGADEQFF. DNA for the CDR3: TGTTCCAGCAGCAAACTAGCGGGAGCGGATGAGCAGTTCTTC.

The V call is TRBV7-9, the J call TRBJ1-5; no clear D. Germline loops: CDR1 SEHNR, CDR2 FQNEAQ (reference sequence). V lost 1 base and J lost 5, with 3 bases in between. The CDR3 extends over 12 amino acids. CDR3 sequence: CASSLVDQPQHF. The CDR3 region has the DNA TGTGCCAGCAGCTTAGTCGATCAGCCCCAGCATTTT.